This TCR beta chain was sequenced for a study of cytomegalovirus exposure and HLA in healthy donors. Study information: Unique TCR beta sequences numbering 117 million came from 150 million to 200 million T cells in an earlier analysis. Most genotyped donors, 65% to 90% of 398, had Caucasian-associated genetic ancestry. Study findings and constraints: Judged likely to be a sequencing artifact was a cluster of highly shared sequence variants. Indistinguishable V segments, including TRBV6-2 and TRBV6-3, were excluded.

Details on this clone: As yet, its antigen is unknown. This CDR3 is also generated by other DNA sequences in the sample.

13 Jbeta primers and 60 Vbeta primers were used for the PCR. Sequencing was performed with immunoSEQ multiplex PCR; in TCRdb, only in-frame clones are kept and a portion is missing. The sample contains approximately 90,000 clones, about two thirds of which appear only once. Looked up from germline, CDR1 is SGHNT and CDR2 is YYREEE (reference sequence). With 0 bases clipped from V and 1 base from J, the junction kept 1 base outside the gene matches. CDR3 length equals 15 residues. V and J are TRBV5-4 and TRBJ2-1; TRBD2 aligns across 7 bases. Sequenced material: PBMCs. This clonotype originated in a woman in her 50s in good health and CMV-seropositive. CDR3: CASSLGSGSYNEQFF. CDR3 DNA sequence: TGTGCCAGCAGCTTGGGTAGCGGGTCCTACAATGAGCAGTTCTTC.